What follows describes a single T cell receptor (beta chain). Compared with germline, one end of the junction differs, possibly owing to a read error. This sample stems from a study of tumor-infiltrating lymphocytes in oesophageal squamous cell carcinoma. The CDR3 spans 16 residues. The germline V gene encodes CDR1 SGHVS and CDR2 FNYEAQ. TCRdb re-analysed the PCR reads in MiXCR, keeping a single row per CDR3 protein. The sample records about 10,000 distinct CDR3 sequences, around three fifths being singletons. This receptor was identified in a male donor with esophageal squamous cell carcinoma. Sequenced input: esophageal tumor tissue. This sequence joins TRBV7-6 and TRBJ2-2; D may be TRBD2 (6 bases). CDR3 in DNA: TGTGCCAGCAACTTAAATCCCTCTAGCGACACCGGGGAGCTGTTTTTT. Amino acid sequence: CASNLNPSSDTGELFF.